The T cell receptor beta chain described here comes from a study of beta chain features in type 1 diabetes. Whole-study findings and limits: Moderately but significantly shorter TCRB CDR3s were found in Type 1 diabetes patients in all four CD4+ subsets.

This clone has more than one count but fewer than ten. Its antigen remains unknown. Expressed TCRB transcripts were sequenced because the entire RNA isolate underwent reverse transcription. Here immunoSEQ multiplex PCR was the method, and the copy in TCRdb shows in-frame clones only, minus some. The sample holds roughly 300,000 clones, 14% seen once. Germline loops: CDR1 SQVTM, CDR2 ANQGSEA. V lost 6 bases and J lost 2; bases outside the gene matches: 6. CDR3 size: 13 residues. The sequencing sample was made of naive CD4+ T cells from blood. This clonotype was sampled from a man aged 25-45 years with type 1 diabetes. V is TRBV29-1 and J is TRBJ1-1; TRBD1 aligns across 7 bases. The CDR3 DNA reads TGCAGCGTCACACAGGGGTTTAACACTGAAGCTTTCTTT. Its translation is CSVTQGFNTEAFF.